Listed below are T cell receptor beta chains from one sample, sequenced in a study of T cells in Graves' hyperthyroidism and ophthalmopathy. MiXCR, run by TCRdb on the multiplex PCR reads, gives a single entry per CDR3 protein. The sample yields around 600,000 distinct CDR3 sequences, 12% to 15% seen once. The sample taken for sequencing was blood. The receptor set was obtained from a woman aged 18-29 years with Graves' ophthalmopathy. Both conserved end residues are part of each CDR3. Fields, in order: CDR3 DNA, CDR3 protein, V gene, J gene, D gene, clone size. The D gene is left open where the match is weak. Clone sizes are given selectively: once, few, many, or a class where the clone is expanded.

CDR3 DNA: TGTGCCAGCAGCTTAAAGGGAGGGTTGTCCTACGAGCAGTACTTC
CDR3 protein: CASSLKGGLSYEQYF
V gene: TRBV7-3
J gene: TRBJ2-7
D gene: TRBD2
clone size: many

CDR3 DNA: TGTGCCAGCCCGGGGACTAGCGGGAGGGACGAGCAGTACTTC
CDR3 protein: CASPGTSGRDEQYF
V gene: TRBV12-3/TRBV12-4
J gene: TRBJ2-7
D gene: TRBD2
clone size: .

CDR3 DNA: TGCGCCAGCAGCTCGCCAGCGGGACAGCAACAAGAGACCCAGTACTTC
CDR3 protein: CASSSPAGQQQETQYF
V gene: TRBV5-1
J gene: TRBJ2-5
D gene: .
clone size: .

CDR3 DNA: TGCGCCAGCAGCCAGGACATCTTCACAGGGAGGGGGCTCGAGCAGTACTTC
CDR3 protein: CASSQDIFTGRGLEQYF
V gene: TRBV4-1
J gene: TRBJ2-7
D gene: .
clone size: .

CDR3 DNA: TGCAGTGCTAGAGGGTCCGAACTGACTAGCGGAGTCACAGATACGCAGTATTTT
CDR3 protein: CSARGSELTSGVTDTQYF
V gene: TRBV20-1
J gene: TRBJ2-3
D gene: TRBD2
clone size: many

CDR3 DNA: TGCAGTGCTAGGTGGTGGCGCTCCTACAATGAGCAGTTCTTC
CDR3 protein: CSARWWRSYNEQFF
V gene: TRBV20-1
J gene: TRBJ2-1
D gene: .
clone size: .

CDR3 DNA: TGTGCCTGGAGCGCACAGGGTGGGTACGAGCAGTACTTC
CDR3 protein: CAWSAQGGYEQYF
V gene: TRBV30
J gene: TRBJ2-7
D gene: .
clone size: many

CDR3 DNA: TGTGCCAGCAGCTCGGGACAGGGTAATCAGCCCCAGCATTTT
CDR3 protein: CASSSGQGNQPQHF
V gene: TRBV28
J gene: TRBJ1-5
D gene: TRBD1
clone size: many

CDR3 DNA: TGTGCCTGGAGTCTAGCAGGGACAGGGGGCTCCTACGAGCAGTACTTC
CDR3 protein: CAWSLAGTGGSYEQYF
V gene: TRBV30
J gene: TRBJ2-7
D gene: TRBD1
clone size: .

CDR3 DNA: TGTGCCAGCAGTTACCCTGGGGATGGAGATACGCAGTATTTT
CDR3 protein: CASSYPGDGDTQYF
V gene: TRBV6-2/TRBV6-3
J gene: TRBJ2-3
D gene: .
clone size: .

CDR3 DNA: TGCAGTGCTGGACCGGGACAGGGGACTCAGGCTTTCTTT
CDR3 protein: CSAGPGQGTQAFF
V gene: TRBV20-1
J gene: TRBJ1-1
D gene: TRBD1
clone size: many

CDR3 DNA: TGTGCCAGTAGTATAGTACAGGGAGGGAACACTGAAGCTTTCTTT
CDR3 protein: CASSIVQGGNTEAFF
V gene: TRBV19
J gene: TRBJ1-1
D gene: .
clone size: many